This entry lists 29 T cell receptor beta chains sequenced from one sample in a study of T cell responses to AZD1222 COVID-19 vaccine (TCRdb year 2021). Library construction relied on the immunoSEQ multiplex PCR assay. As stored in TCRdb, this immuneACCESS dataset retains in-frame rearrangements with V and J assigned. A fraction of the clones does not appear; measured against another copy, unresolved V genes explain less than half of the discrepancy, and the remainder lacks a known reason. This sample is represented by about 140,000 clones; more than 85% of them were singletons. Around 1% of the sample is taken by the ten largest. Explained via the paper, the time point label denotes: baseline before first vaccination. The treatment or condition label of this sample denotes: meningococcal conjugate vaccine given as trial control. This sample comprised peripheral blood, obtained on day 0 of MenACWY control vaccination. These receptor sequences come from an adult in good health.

CDR3 sequence: CASSRGMRDTEAFF. The CDR3 nucleotides are TGTGCCAGCAGTCGAGGGATGAGGGACACTGAAGCTTTCTTT. V is TRBV6-5 and J is TRBJ1-1; D is unresolved. Germline CDR1 reads MNHEY; CDR2 reads SVGAGI. Trimming shortened V by 5 bases and J by 3 bases, and 13 bases separated the two germline ends. This CDR3 has 14 amino acids.

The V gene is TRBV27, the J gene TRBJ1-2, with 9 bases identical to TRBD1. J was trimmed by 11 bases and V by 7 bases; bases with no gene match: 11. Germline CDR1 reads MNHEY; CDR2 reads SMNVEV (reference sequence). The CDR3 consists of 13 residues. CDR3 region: CASTPGQGSGYTF. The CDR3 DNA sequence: TGTGCCAGCACCCCGGGACAGGGAAGCGGTTACACCTTC.

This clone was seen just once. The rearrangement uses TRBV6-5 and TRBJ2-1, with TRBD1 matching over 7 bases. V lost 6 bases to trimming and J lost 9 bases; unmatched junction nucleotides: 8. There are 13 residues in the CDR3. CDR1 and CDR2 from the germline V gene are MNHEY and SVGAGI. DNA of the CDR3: TGTGCCAGCAGGCACAGGGGTCAGGTTGAGCAGTTCTTC. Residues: CASRHRGQVEQFF.

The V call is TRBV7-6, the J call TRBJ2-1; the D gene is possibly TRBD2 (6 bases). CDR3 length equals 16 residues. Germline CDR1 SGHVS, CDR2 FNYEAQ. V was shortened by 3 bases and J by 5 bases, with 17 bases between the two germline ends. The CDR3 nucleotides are TGTGCCAGCAGCTTCCGTCCCGGGACTGTCAACAATGAGCAGTTCTTC. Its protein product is CASSFRPGTVNNEQFF. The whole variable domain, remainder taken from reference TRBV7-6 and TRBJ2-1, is GAGVSQSPRYKVTKRGQDVALRCDPISGHVSLYWYRQALGQGPEFLTYFNYEAQQDKSGLPNDRFSAERPEGSISTLTIQRTEQRDSAMYRCASSFRPGTVNNEQFFGPGTRLTVL.

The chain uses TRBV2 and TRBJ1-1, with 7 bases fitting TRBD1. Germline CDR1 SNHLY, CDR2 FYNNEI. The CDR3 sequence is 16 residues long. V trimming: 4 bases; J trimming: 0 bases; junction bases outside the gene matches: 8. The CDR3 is CASSVLTGQMNTEAFF. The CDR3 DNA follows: TGTGCCAGCAGTGTTTTGACGGGACAGATGAACACTGAAGCTTTCTTT.

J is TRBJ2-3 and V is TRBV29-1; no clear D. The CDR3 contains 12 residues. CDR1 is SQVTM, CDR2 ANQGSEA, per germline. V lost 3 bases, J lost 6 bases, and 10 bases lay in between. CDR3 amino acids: CSVDWKRDTQYF. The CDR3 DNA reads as TGCAGCGTTGATTGGAAGAGGGATACGCAGTATTTT.

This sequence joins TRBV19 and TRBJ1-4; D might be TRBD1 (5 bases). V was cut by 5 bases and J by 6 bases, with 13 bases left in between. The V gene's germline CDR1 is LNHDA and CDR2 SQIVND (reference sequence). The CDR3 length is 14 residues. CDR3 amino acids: CASSYRITDEKLFF. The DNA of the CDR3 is TGTGCCAGTAGTTACAGGATAACGGATGAAAAACTGTTTTTT.

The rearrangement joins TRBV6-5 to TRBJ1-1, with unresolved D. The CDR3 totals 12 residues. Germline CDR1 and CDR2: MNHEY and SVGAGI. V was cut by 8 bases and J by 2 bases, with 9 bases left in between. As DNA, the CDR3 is TGTGCCAGCGGCAGGAGCAACACTGAAGCTTTCTTT. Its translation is CASGRSNTEAFF.

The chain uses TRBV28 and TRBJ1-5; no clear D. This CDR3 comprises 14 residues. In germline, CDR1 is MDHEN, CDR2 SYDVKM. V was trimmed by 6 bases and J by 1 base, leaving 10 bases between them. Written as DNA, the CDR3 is TGTGCCAGCAGCGCACATCTAAGCAATCAGCCCCAGCATTTT. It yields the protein CASSAHLSNQPQHF.

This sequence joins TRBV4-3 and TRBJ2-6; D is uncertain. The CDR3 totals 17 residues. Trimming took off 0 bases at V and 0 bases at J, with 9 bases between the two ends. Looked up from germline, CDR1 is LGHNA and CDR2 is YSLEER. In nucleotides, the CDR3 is TGCGCCAGCAGCCAAGATACCTGGGCCTCTGGGGCCAACGTCCTGACTTTC. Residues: CASSQDTWASGANVLTF.

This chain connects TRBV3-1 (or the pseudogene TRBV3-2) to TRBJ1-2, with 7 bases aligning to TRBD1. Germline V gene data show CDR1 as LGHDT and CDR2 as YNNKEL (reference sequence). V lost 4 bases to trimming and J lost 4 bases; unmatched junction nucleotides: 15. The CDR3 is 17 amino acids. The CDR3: CASSPLLRDRSSYGYTF. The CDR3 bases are TGTGCCAGCAGCCCTCTCCTTCGGGACAGATCTTCCTATGGCTACACCTTC.

The DNA of the CDR3 is TGTGCCTGGAACGGCAGGGAGCACTATGGCTACACCTTC. Translated: CAWNGREHYGYTF. The rearrangement links TRBV30 to TRBJ1-2; D may be TRBD1 (5 bases). V was clipped by 4 bases and J by 3 bases, with 12 bases between them. Germline V gene sequence: CDR1 GTSNPN, CDR2 SVGIG (reference sequence). This CDR3 region has 13 residues. Based on the CDR3 plus reference TRBV30 and TRBJ1-2, the full variable domain is SQTIHQWPATLVQPVGSPLSLECTVEGTSNPNLYWYRQAAGRGLQLLFYSVGIGQISSEVPQNLSASRPQDRQFILSSKKLLLSDSGFYLCAWNGREHYGYTFGSGTRLTVV.

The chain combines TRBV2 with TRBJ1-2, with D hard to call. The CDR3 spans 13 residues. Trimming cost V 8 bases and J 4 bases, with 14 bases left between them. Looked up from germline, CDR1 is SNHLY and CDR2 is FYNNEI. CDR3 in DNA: TGTGCCAGCCTACACTCCTGGGGCTATGGCTACACCTTC. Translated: CASLHSWGYGYTF.

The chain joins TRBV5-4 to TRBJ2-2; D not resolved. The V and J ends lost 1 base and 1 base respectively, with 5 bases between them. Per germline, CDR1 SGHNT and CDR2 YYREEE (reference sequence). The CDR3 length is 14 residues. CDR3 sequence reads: CASSLFGNTGELFF. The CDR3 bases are TGTGCCAGCAGCTTGTTTGGGAACACCGGGGAGCTGTTTTTT.

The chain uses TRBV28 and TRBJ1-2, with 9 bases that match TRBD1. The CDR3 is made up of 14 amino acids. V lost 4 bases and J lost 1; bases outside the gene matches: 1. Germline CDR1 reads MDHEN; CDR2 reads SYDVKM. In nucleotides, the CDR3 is TGTGCCAGCAGTTCGACAGGGGGTAACTATGGCTACACCTTC. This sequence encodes CASSSTGGNYGYTF.

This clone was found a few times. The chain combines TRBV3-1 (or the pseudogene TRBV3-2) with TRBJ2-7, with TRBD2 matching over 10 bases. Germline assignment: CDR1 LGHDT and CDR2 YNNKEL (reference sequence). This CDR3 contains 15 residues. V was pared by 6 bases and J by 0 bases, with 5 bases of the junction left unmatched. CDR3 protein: CASRQTSGRSYEQYF. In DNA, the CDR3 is TGTGCCAGCAGACAGACTAGCGGGCGCTCCTACGAGCAGTACTTC.

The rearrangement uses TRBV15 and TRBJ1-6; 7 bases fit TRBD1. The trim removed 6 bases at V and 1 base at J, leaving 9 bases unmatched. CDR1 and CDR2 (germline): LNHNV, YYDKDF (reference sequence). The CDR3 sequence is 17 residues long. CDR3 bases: TGTGCCACCAGTCCGGGCCCACAGGGGTCCTATAATTCACCCCTCCACTTT. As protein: CATSPGPQGSYNSPLHF.

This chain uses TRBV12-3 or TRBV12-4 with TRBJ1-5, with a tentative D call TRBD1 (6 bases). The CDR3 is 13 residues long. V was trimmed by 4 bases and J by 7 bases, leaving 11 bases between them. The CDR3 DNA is TGTGCCAGCAGTTCCGGGGGGCAACAGCCCCAGCATTTT. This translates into CASSSGGQQPQHF.

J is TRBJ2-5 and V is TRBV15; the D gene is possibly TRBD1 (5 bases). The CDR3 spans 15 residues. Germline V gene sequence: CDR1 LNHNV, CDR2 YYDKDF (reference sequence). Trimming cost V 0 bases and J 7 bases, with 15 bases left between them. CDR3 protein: CATSRDPGLQGTQYF. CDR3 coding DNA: TGTGCCACCAGCAGAGATCCGGGCCTTCAGGGGACCCAGTACTTC.

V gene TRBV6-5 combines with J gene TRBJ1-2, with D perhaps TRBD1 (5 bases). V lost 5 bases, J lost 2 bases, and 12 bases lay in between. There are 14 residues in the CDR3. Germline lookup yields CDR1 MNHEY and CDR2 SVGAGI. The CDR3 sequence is CASSTTRQNYGYTF. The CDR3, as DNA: TGTGCCAGCAGTACAACTAGACAGAACTATGGCTACACCTTC.

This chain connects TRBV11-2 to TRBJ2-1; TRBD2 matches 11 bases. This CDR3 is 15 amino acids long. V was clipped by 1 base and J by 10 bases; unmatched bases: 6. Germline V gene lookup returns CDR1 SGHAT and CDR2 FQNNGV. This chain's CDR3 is CASSLVAGGPGEQFF. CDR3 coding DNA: TGTGCCAGCAGCTTAGTAGCGGGAGGGCCGGGCGAGCAGTTCTTC.

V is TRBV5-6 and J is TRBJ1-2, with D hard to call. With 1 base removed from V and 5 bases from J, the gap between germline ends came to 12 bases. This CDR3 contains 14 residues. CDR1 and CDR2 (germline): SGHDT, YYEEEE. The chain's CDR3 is CASSLRLSPYGYTF. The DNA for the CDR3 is TGTGCCAGCAGCTTGCGGCTATCACCTTATGGCTACACCTTC.

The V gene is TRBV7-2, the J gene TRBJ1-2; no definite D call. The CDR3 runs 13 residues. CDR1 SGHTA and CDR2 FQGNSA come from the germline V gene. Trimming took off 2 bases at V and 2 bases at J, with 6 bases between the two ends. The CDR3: CASSLRSNYGYTF. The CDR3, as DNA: TGTGCCAGCAGCTTAAGATCCAACTATGGCTACACCTTC.

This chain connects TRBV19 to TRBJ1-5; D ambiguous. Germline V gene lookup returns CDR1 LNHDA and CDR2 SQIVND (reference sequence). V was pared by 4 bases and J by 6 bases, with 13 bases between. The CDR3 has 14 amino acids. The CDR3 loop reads CASSSPPKVQPQHF. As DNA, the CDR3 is TGTGCCAGTAGTAGCCCTCCGAAGGTTCAGCCCCAGCATTTT.

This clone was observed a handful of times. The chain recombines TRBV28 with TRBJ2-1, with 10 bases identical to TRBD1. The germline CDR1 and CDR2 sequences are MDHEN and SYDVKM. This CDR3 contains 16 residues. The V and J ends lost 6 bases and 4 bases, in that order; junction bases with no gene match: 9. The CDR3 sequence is CASSRLQGQGYNEQFF. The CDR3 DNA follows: TGTGCCAGCAGCCGGCTTCAGGGACAGGGGTACAATGAGCAGTTCTTC. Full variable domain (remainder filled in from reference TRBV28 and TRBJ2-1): DVKVTQSSRYLVKRTGEKVFLECVQDMDHENMFWYRQDPGLGLRLIYFSYDVKMKEKGDIPEGYSVSREKKERFSLILESASTNQTSMYLCASSRLQGQGYNEQFFGPGTRLTVL.

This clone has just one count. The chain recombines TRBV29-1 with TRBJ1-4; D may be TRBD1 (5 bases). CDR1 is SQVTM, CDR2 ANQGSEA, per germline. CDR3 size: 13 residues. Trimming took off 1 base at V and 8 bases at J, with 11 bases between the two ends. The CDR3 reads CSVEGPGGEKLFF. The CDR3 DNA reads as TGCAGCGTTGAAGGCCCGGGGGGAGAAAAACTGTTTTTT.

This CDR3 reads CASSSLAGGVTDTQYF. The CDR3 bases are TGCGCCAGCAGCTCACTAGCGGGGGGGGTCACAGATACGCAGTATTTT. This rearrangement joins TRBV5-1 to TRBJ2-3; TRBD2 matches 13 bases. The CDR3 contains 16 residues. Trimming at V came to 3 bases and at J to 2 bases, leaving 3 bases not matched to a gene. Per germline, CDR1 SGHRS and CDR2 YFSETQ.

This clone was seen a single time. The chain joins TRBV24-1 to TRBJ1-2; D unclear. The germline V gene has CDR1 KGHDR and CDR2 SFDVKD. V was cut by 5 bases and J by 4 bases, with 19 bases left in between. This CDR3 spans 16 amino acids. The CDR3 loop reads CATSAGGGRLGYGYTF. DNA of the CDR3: TGTGCCACCAGTGCGGGAGGCGGGCGTCTCGGCTATGGCTACACCTTC.

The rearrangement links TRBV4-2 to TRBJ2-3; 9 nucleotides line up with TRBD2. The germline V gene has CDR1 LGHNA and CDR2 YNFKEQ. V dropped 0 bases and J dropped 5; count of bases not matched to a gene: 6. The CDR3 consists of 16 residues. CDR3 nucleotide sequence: TGTGCCAGCAGCCAAGATGCGGGAGGGCCGGGAGATACGCAGTATTTT. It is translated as CASSQDAGGPGDTQYF.